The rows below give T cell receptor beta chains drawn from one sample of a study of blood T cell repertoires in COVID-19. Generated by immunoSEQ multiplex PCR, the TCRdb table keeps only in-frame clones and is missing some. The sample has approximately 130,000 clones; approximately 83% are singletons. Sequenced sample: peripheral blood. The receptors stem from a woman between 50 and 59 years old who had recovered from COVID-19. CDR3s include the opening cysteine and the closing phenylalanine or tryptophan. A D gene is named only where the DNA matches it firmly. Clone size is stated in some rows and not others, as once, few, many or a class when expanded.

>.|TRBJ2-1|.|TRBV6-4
TGTGCCAGCAGTGAATATTTGACTTACAATGAGCAGTTCTTC
CASSEYLTYNEQFF
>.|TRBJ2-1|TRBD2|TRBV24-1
TGTGCCACCAGTAGGCAGGGACTAGCGGGAGGGTCCTACAATGAGCAGTTCTTC
CATSRQGLAGGSYNEQFF
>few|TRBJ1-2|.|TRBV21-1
TGTGCCAGCAGCAAAGAAGTCGCAGGGTTCGGCTATGGCTACACCTTC
CASSKEVAGFGYGYTF
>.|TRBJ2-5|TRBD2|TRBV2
TGTGCCAGCTCAAGCGGGGGGGCAAGTTTCGAGACCCAGTACTTC
CASSSGGASFETQYF
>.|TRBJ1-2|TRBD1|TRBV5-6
TGTGCCAGCAGCCCCAGACAGGGGGCTAACTATGGCTACACCTTC
CASSPRQGANYGYTF
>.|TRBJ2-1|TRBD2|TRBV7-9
TGTGCCAGCAGCTTAGTTGGGAGGGTGGGCTCCTACAATGAGCAGTTCTTC
CASSLVGRVGSYNEQFF
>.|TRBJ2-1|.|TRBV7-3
TGTGCCAGCAGCTTTGGCGGGTCCTACAATGAGCAGTTCTTC
CASSFGGSYNEQFF
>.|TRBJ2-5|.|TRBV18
TGTGCCAGCTCACCGCGGGACCCGACCCTGGGGACCCAGTACTTC
CASSPRDPTLGTQYF
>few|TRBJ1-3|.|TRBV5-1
TGCGCCAGCAGCTTGGCCATGGCAGGCAAAGACACCATATATTTT
CASSLAMAGKDTIYF
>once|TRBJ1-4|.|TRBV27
TGTGCCAGCAGAAATCTACAGGGATCAGGAGAAAAACTGTTTTTT
CASRNLQGSGEKLFF
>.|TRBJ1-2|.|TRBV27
TGTGCCAGCGGGACCTATGACAGGACCGCTAACTATGGCTACACCTTC
CASGTYDRTANYGYTF
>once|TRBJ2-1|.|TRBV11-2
TGTGCCAGCAGCTTAGTCGCCTACAATGAGCAGTTCTTC
CASSLVAYNEQFF
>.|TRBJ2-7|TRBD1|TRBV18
TGTGCCAGCTCACCACGGGACAGGGTCGGGGGGGAGCAGTACTTC
CASSPRDRVGGEQYF
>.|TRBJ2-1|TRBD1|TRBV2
TGTGCCAGCCTCCGGGACAGGGGTTCCAATGAGCAGTTCTTC
CASLRDRGSNEQFF
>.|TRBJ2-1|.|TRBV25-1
TGTGCCAGCACCGAGAACAATGAGCAGTTCTTC
CASTENNEQFF
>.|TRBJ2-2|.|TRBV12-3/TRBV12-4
TGTGCCAGCAACAGGGAAACCACCGGGGAGCTGTTTTTT
CASNRETTGELFF
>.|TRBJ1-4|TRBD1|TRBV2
TGTGCCAGAGGACAGGGTAATGAAAAACTGTTTTTT
CARGQGNEKLFF
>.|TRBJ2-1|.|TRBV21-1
TGTGCCAGCGGGCGGAGGGGAGCCAATGAGCAGTTCTTC
CASGRRGANEQFF
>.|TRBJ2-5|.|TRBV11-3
TGTGCCAGCAGCGCTAAAGAGACCCAGTACTTC
CASSAKETQYF
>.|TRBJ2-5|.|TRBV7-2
TGTGCCAGCAGCTTAGGCGGTAACGCGGGTGGGACCCAGTACTTC
CASSLGGNAGGTQYF
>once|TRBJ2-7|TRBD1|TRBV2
TGTGCCAGCAGGGGACAGGGGCGCGAGCAGTACTTC
CASRGQGREQYF
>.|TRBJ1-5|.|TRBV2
TGTGCCAGCAGTGATGAAAGGGGCTTCAATCAGCCCCAGCATTTT
CASSDERGFNQPQHF
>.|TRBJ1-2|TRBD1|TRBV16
TGTGCCAGCAGCCATTACAGGGGTGAGGAAGATCATGGCTACACCTTC
CASSHYRGEEDHGYTF
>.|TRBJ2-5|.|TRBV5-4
TGTGCCAGCAGCTTGGTAGGCGGGGAGACCCAGTACTTC
CASSLVGGETQYF
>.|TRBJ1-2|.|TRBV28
TGTGCCAGCAGTTACCCCAGGGGTTCTAACTATGGCTACACCTTC
CASSYPRGSNYGYTF
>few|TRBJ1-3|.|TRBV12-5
TGTGCTAGTGATGGGGCCGCAGGGAACACCATATATTTT
CASDGAAGNTIYF
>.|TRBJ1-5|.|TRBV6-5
TGTGCCAGCAGGAAAGACGTGGGCCAGCCCCAGCATTTT
CASRKDVGQPQHF
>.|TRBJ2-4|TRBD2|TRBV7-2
TGTGCCAGCAGCTTACGACTAGCGGGAGTAGCCAAAAACATTCAGTACTTC
CASSLRLAGVAKNIQYF